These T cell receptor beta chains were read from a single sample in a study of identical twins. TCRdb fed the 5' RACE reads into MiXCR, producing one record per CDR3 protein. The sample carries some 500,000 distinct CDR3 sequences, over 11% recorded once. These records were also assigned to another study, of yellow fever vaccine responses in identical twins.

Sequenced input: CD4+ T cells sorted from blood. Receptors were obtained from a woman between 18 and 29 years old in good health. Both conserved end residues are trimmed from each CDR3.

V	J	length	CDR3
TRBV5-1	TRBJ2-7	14	ASSLVFGGESYEQY
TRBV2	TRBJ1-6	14	ASTESSGGLISPLH
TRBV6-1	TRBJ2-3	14	ASSGRPGAARDTQY
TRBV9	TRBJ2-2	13	ASSVIGANTGELF
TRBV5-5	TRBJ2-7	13	ASSLVAGGIYEQY
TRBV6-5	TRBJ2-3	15	ASSYGIVAGSTDTQY
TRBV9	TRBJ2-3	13	ASSVGLAGDGTQY
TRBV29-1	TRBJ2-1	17	SVEAPAGGTSVRNNEQF
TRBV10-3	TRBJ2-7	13	AISVWGTNSYEQY
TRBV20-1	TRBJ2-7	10	SALGPAYEQY
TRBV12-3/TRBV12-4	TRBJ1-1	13	ASGGQGSLNTEAF
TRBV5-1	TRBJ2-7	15	ASSSPHTGQGTYEQY
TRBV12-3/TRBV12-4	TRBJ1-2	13	ASSFLTGANYGYT